This TCR beta chain is from a study of blood T cell repertoires in COVID-19. Study-level information: Sample material is recorded as cDNA or gDNA derived from T cells, B-cell-depleted T cells, or PBMCs.

Measured with immunoSEQ multiplex PCR; TCRdb has only the in-frame clones, and not every one. The data hold around 30,000 clones, with around 85% observed a single time. The sample consisted of peripheral blood. This clonotype was obtained from a woman over 75 with active or convalescent COVID-19.

The CDR3 protein is CASTRTASADGYTF. The CDR3 DNA is TGTGCCAGCACTAGGACAGCCTCAGCTGATGGCTACACCTTC. The rearrangement links TRBV2 to TRBJ1-2, with D perhaps matching TRBD1 (6 bases). The V gene's germline CDR1 is SNHLY and CDR2 FYNNEI. The CDR3 is 14 residues long. V dropped 7 bases and J dropped 6 bases, with 18 bases sitting between them.